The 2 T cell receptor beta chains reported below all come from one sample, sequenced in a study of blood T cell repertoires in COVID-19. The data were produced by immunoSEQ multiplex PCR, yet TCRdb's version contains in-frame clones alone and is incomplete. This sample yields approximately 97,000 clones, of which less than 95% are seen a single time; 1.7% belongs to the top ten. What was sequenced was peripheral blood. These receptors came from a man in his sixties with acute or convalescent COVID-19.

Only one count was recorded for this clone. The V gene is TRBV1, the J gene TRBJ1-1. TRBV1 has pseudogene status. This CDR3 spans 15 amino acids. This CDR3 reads CTSSQGDAGSPEAFF. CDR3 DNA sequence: TGCACCAGCAGCCAGGGTGACGCGGGGTCACCTGAAGCTTTCTTT.

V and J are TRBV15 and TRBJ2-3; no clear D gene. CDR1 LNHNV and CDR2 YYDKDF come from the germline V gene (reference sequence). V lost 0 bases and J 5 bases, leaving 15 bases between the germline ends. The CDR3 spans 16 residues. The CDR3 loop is CATSRDGGSTGDTQYF. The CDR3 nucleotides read TGTGCCACCAGCAGAGATGGCGGCTCCACGGGAGATACGCAGTATTTT.